This T cell receptor (beta chain) emerged from a study of technical replicates of blood from a few donors. On this clone: The junction and the germline gene differ at one end; a read error may be behind it.

Generated by immunoSEQ multiplex PCR, the TCRdb table keeps only in-frame clones and is missing some. This sample has 55,000 to 80,000 clones; 95% to 98% occur once, and the top ten carry approximately 0.17%. CDR3 size: 16 residues. CDR1 is SGHVS, CDR2 FQNEAQ, per germline. Specimen: T cells isolated from PBMCs. This TCR derives from a human donor in good health. The genes are TRBV7-8 and TRBJ2-1; 9 bases align to TRBD2. CDR3 DNA: TGTGCCAGCACCTTACGACTAGCGGTAAGCTACAATGAGCAGTTCTTC. Its protein product is CASTLRLAVSYNEQFF.